Below are 13 T cell receptor beta chains sequenced from a single sample in a study of T cell clones after liver transplantation. Method: immunoSEQ multiplex PCR; TCRdb's copy keeps in-frame clones and lacks some. Among more than 70,000 clones listed, roughly 85% were seen once. This specimen was CD4+ T cells from blood, taken at the 22-month timepoint. These receptors were taken from a human patient who received a liver transplant. The graft donor may have given rise to some T cells.

This rearrangement joins TRBV1 to TRBJ1-1; TRBD1 is taken as the D call from the table, unchecked against the DNA. TRBV1 is shown as a pseudogene. This CDR3 has 18 amino acids. CDR3 residues: CTSSQEGDRGWANTEAFF. The CDR3 nucleotides read TGCACCAGCAGCCAAGAGGGTGACAGGGGCTGGGCTAACACTGAAGCTTTCTTT.

V usage is TRBV30 and J usage is TRBJ1-1; 8 bases are shared with TRBD1. The V gene's germline CDR1 is GTSNPN and CDR2 SVGIG (reference sequence). The junction had 14 bases not matched to a gene; V was cut back by 1 base and J by 10 bases. The CDR3 totals 15 residues. This CDR3 reads CAWSGRDRQVVGAFF. In nucleotides, the CDR3 is TGTGCCTGGAGTGGCCGGGACAGGCAGGTGGTGGGAGCTTTCTTT. Filled out from reference TRBV30 and TRBJ1-1, the complete variable domain reads SQTIHQWPATLVQPVGSPLSLECTVEGTSNPNLYWYRQAAGRGLQLLFYSVGIGQISSEVPQNLSASRPQDRQFILSSKKLLLSDSGFYLCAWSGRDRQVVGAFFGQGTRLTVV.

This clone was seen a single time. The chain carries TRBV6-5 and TRBJ2-2; no reliable D call. Trimming removed 6 bases at V and 1 base at J, with 6 bases between. The CDR3 loop spans 13 amino acids. Germline CDR1 is MNHEY and CDR2 is SVGAGI. CDR3 region: CASSPRNTGELFF. The CDR3 DNA reads TGTGCCAGCAGCCCCAGGAACACCGGGGAGCTGTTTTTT.

The chain joins TRBV5-6 to TRBJ2-7, with 9 bases lining up with TRBD2. After removal of 1 base from V and 3 bases from J, the junction contained 5 bases not matched to a gene. CDR1 SGHDT and CDR2 YYEEEE come from the germline V gene. The CDR3 sequence is 15 residues long. In DNA, the CDR3 is TGTGCCAGCAGCTTGATGGGGACTAGCAGCTACGAGCAGTACTTC. Protein: CASSLMGTSSYEQYF.

The chain combines TRBV10-3 with TRBJ1-2; D uncertain. Deletions cut 4 bases from V and 2 bases from J, with 5 bases between. Germline V gives CDR1 ENHRY, CDR2 SYGVKD. There are 12 residues in the CDR3. CDR3 residues: CAISGENYGYTF. DNA of the CDR3: TGTGCCATCAGTGGGGAAAACTATGGCTACACCTTC.

V and J are TRBV10-3 and TRBJ2-7; 7 bases are shared with TRBD1. Losses at the gene ends were 7 bases for V and 0 bases for J; bases not matched to a gene: 12. From germline, CDR1 is ENHRY and CDR2 SYGVKD. The CDR3 spans 16 residues. The CDR3 DNA reads TGTGCCATCAAGGACCGACAGGGCCGGGGCTCCTACGAGCAGTACTTC. Its translation: CAIKDRQGRGSYEQYF.

The chain carries TRBV27 and TRBJ2-5; 7 nucleotides line up with TRBD2. Germline V gives CDR1 MNHEY, CDR2 SMNVEV (reference sequence). The CDR3 consists of 16 residues. The J segment lost 0 bases and the V segment lost 5 bases, leaving 9 bases of the junction unmatched. CDR3 protein: CASSRVAGQYQETQYF. In DNA form, the CDR3 reads TGTGCCAGCAGTAGGGTAGCGGGCCAGTACCAAGAGACCCAGTACTTC.

This clone appeared a single time. The CDR3 DNA reads as TGTGCCAGCAGCTTAAGCGGGAGCAATGAGCAGTTCTTC. This codes for CASSLSGSNEQFF. V gene TRBV7-2 combines with J gene TRBJ2-1; 8 bases align to TRBD2. Per the germline V gene, CDR1 is SGHTA and CDR2 is FQGNSA. This CDR3 has 13 amino acids. Losses at the gene ends were 2 bases for V and 6 bases for J; bases not matched to a gene: 0.

The chain combines TRBV9 with TRBJ1-2; D is unclear. The CDR3 length is 14 residues. Trimming removed 0 bases at V and 2 bases at J, with 8 bases between. CDR1 and CDR2 from the germline V gene are SGDLS and YYNGEE. CDR3 sequence reads: CASSVEPVNYGYTF. CDR3 nucleotide sequence: TGTGCCAGCAGCGTAGAGCCAGTAAACTATGGCTACACCTTC.

The chain has TRBV25-1 and TRBJ1-1; no clear D gene. The CDR3 is made up of 14 amino acids. Trimming took 3 bases from V and 0 from J, leaving 8 bases between them. Germline values: CDR1 MGHDK, CDR2 SYGVNS. Here the CDR3 reads CASSDERLNTEAFF. The CDR3 DNA reads as TGTGCCAGCAGTGATGAGCGGTTGAACACTGAAGCTTTCTTT.

The V call is TRBV11-2, the J call TRBJ2-1, with TRBD2 identical over 8 bases. CDR1 is SGHAT and CDR2 is FQNNGV in the germline V gene. CDR3 length: 15 residues. V gave up 1 base and J gave up 3 bases; unmatched junction bases: 2. The CDR3 is CASSLVAGNYNEQFF. The CDR3 DNA reads TGTGCCAGCAGCTTAGTAGCGGGGAACTACAATGAGCAGTTCTTC.

Only one count was recorded for this clone. The V gene is TRBV28, the J gene TRBJ1-1; TRBD1 matches at 8 bases. Trimming at V came to 6 bases and at J to 11 bases, leaving 11 bases not matched to a gene. Germline assignment: CDR1 MDHEN and CDR2 SYDVKM. This CDR3 has 13 amino acids. CDR3 sequence (DNA): TGTGCCAGCAGAGTGGGACAGGACCGCCGGGCTTTCTTT. This encodes CASRVGQDRRAFF.

The chain has TRBV12-5 and TRBJ2-7, with D tentatively TRBD2 (6 bases). Germline CDR1 reads LGHNT; CDR2 reads FRNRAP. The CDR3 extends over 16 amino acids. V shed 0 bases and J shed 0 bases, with 12 bases lying between them. The chain's CDR3 is CASGLVLGGDSYEQYF. The CDR3 DNA sequence: TGTGCTAGTGGTTTGGTACTAGGCGGGGACTCCTACGAGCAGTACTTC.